This TCR beta chain was observed in a study of blood T cell repertoires in COVID-19. On the study more broadly: The origin of the acute and convalescent COVID-19 samples was the United States, Italy and Spain. PBMCs, B-cell-depleted T cells, or T cells were the source of the cDNA or gDNA that made up the material.

V lost 2 bases, J lost 0 bases, and 14 bases lay in between. Germline V lookup: CDR1 MDHEN, CDR2 SYDVKM. This CDR3 is built from 17 residues. Methods used by the authors: Reference gene primer amplification gave estimated nucleated cell counts. This table comes from immunoSEQ multiplex PCR, and its TCRdb copy is limited to in-frame clones, with some not included. That table furnishes V, J and clone size, whereas the DNA furnished D and trimming. The sample shows roughly 120,000 clones, roughly 87% of them seen only once. Sample: peripheral blood. This TCR was recovered from a human donor in a cohort sampled during active COVID-19. The rearrangement links TRBV28 to TRBJ1-3; possibly TRBD1 for D (6 bases). This chain's CDR3 is CASSLDPGGPSGNTIYF. The CDR3 nucleotides read TGTGCCAGCAGTTTAGACCCGGGGGGGCCCTCTGGAAACACCATATATTTT. Full variable domain (missing parts from reference TRBV28 and TRBJ1-3): DVKVTQSSRYLVKRTGEKVFLECVQDMDHENMFWYRQDPGLGLRLIYFSYDVKMKEKGDIPEGYSVSREKKERFSLILESASTNQTSMYLCASSLDPGGPSGNTIYFGEGSWLTVV.